The T cell receptor (beta chain) described here comes from a study of chemoradiotherapy in HPV16-positive cancers. At the level of the study: Candidate HPV-specific clones and shared TCR motifs came from a couple of HPV16-positive patients.

The repertoire was sequenced with immunoSEQ multiplex PCR; TCRdb's copy has only in-frame clones and lacks some. The sample has approximately 11,000 clones; nearly 90% are singletons. Repeated repertoire sampling spanned the course of chemoradiotherapy. This clone was picked up one time. Its target is not known. General study points: Non-HPV-specific T cells did not expand in tumors during treatment, whereas candidate HPV-specific clones and E7-related motifs did. Functional assays defining HPV-specific T cells used only a couple of HPV16-positive patients.

Germline V gene sequence: CDR1 SNHLY, CDR2 FYNNEI. The CDR3 extends over 14 amino acids. Trimming removed 3 bases at V and 7 bases at J, with 15 bases between. Sampling was carried out from a patient who underwent chemoradiotherapy. The origin of this receptor is a human donor with HPV-associated anogenital cancer. The chain couples TRBV2 to TRBJ1-2; tentatively, D is TRBD1 (5 bases). The CDR3 DNA reads TGTGCCAGCAGTGATTCGGCAGGGCCTATTGGCTACACCTTC. Its protein product is CASSDSAGPIGYTF.